This T cell receptor beta chain is from a study of blood T cell repertoires in COVID-19. Study-wide background: Samples representing acute and convalescent COVID-19 were sourced from the United States, Italy and Spain. PBMCs, B-cell-depleted T cells, or T cells provided the cDNA or gDNA that made up the material.

How the authors handled the data: Reference gene primer amplification gave estimated nucleated cell counts. Sequenced by immunoSEQ multiplex PCR; TCRdb stores in-frame clones only, minus some. V, J and clone size derive from that table, while D and trimming were established from the DNA sequence. The repertoire holds about 270,000 clones, with roughly 86% as singletons. This CDR3 region has 14 residues. With 10 bases clipped from V and 4 bases from J, the junction kept 8 bases outside the gene matches. The sample was peripheral blood. The receptor comes from a man aged 35-49 years with active or convalescent COVID-19. The chain joins TRBV23-1 to TRBJ1-5; 9 positions match TRBD1. TRBV23-1 has ORF status, its function being uncertain. DNA of the CDR3: TGCGCCACACAGGCGGACAGGGGAAATCAGCCCCAGCATTTT. Its protein product is CATQADRGNQPQHF.